The source of this T cell receptor beta chain is a study of T cell clonotyping in hematopoietic cell transplantation. The time point is: recipient sample about 28 days before transplant, after cytoreduction. Only in-frame clones appear in the TCRdb table, and some are missing; sequencing was by immunoSEQ multiplex PCR. The sample contains 11,000 or so clones, 92% of which appear only once. Per the germline V gene, CDR1 is SGDLS and CDR2 is YYNGEE. The CDR3 is 14 residues long. V was pared by 0 bases and J by 1 base, with 7 bases between. The clonotype was recovered from a woman in her forties with acute myeloid leukemia. Some clones in this sample may be carry-over from other donors' samples. Sequencing was performed on peripheral blood mononuclear cells, taken before stem cell transplant. V and J are TRBV9 and TRBJ1-1, with D hard to call. The CDR3 DNA is TGTGCCAGCAGCGTAGTCTTGGAGAACACTGAAGCTTTCTTT. Translated: CASSVVLENTEAFF. The variable domain in full, completed from reference TRBV9 and TRBJ1-1, reads DSGVTQTPKHLITATGQRVTLRCSPRSGDLSVYWYQQSLDQGLQFLIQYYNGEERAKGNILERFSAQQFPDLHSELNLSSLELGDSALYFCASSVVLENTEAFFGQGTRLTVV.